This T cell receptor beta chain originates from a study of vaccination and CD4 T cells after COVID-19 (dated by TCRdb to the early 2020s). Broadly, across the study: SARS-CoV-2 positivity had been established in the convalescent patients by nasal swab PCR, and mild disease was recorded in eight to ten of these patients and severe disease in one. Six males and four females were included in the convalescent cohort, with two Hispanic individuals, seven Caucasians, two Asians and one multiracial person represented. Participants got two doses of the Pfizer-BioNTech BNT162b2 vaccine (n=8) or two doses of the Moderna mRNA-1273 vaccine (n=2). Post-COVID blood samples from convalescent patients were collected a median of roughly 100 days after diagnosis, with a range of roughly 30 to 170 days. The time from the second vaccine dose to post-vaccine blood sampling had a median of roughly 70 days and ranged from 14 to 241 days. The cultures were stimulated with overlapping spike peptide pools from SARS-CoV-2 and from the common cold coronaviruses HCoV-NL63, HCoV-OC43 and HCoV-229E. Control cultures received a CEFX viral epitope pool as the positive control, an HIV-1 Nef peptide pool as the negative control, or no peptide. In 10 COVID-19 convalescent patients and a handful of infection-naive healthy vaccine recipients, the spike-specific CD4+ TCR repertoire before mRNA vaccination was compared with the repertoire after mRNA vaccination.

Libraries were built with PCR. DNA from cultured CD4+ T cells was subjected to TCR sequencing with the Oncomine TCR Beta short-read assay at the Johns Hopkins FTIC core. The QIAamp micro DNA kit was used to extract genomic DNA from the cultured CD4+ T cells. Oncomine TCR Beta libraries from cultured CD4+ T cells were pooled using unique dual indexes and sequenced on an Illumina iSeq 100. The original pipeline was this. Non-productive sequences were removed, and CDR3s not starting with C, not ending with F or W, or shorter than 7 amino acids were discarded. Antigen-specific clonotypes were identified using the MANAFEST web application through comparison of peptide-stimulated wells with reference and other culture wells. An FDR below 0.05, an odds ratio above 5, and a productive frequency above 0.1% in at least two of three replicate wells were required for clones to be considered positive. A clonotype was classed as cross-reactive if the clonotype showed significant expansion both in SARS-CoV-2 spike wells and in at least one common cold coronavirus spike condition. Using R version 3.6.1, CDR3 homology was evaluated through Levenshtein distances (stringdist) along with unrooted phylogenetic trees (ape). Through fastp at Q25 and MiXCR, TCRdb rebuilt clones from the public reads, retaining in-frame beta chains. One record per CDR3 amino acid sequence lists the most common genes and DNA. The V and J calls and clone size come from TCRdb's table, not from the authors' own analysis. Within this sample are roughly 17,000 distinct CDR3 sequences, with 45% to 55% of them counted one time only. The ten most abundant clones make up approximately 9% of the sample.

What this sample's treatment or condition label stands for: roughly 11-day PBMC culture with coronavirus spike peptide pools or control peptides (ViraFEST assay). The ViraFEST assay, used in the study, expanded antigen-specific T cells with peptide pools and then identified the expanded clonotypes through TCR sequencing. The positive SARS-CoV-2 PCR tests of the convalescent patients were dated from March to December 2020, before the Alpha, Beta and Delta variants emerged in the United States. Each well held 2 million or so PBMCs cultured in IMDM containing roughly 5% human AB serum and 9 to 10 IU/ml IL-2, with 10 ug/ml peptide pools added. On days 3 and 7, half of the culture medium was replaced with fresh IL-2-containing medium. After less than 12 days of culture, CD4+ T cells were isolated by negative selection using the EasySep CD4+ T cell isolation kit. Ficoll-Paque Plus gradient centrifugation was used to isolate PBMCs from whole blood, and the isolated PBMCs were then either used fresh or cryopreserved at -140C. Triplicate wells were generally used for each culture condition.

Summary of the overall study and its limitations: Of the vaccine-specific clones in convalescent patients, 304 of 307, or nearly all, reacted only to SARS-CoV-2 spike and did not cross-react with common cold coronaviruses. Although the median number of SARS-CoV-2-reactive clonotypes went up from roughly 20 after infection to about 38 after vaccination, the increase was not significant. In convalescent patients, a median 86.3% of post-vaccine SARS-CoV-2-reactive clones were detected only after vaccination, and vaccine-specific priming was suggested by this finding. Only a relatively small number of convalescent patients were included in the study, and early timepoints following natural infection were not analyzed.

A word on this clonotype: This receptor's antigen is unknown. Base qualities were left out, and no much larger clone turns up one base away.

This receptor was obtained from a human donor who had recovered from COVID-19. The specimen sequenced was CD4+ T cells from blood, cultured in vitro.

The CDR3 protein is CASSLARTDEKLFF. The DNA sequence is as follows: TGTGCCAGCAGCTTAGCAAGGACCGATGAAAAACTGTTTTTT. The chain is assembled from TRBV7-9 and TRBJ1-4; too little of a D gene remains to name it. CDR1 and CDR2 are read off the germline V gene (reference sequence) as SEHNR and FQNEAQ. The CDR3 sequence holds 14 residues, the cysteine and phenylalanine included. The sequence is cut down to CDR3 DNA, 42 bases in frame from base 1. V lost 0 bases and J lost 6 bases; the stretch between them is 8 bases long.